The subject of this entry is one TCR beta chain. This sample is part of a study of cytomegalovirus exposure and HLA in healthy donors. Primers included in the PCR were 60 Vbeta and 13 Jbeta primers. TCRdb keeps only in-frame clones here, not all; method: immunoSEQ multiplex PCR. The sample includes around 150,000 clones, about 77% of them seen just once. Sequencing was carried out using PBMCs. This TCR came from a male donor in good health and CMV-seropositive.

CDR3 coding DNA: TGTGCCAGCAGTGACGTCGAGTTCGAGCAGTACTTC. Its protein is CASSDVEFEQYF. V is TRBV25-1 and J is TRBJ2-7; the D is unclear. This CDR3 spans 12 amino acids. The V and J ends lost 3 bases and 6 bases respectively, with 9 bases between them. CDR1 and CDR2 from the germline V gene are MGHDK and SYGVNS.